The T cell receptor (beta chain) described here comes from a study of shared clonotypes between healthy human individuals. Study-wide findings and caveats: Clonotype sharing across a few donors was observed for around 5% of naive CD4 clonotypes.

The table came from immunoSEQ multiplex PCR; TCRdb's copy has only in-frame clones and leaves some out. The repertoire holds some 2,100,000 clones, with 95% as singletons. In germline, CDR1 is SGHTA, CDR2 FQGTGA. This CDR3 is built from 12 residues. As for this clone: As yet, its antigen is unknown. A read error may produce the germline difference seen at one junction end.

The material sequenced was naive CD4+ T cells sorted from blood. Noted subset: CD45RA+ positively selected. The TCR sequence derives from a young man in good health. This chain connects TRBV7-3 to TRBJ2-5, with a possible D match to TRBD2 (6 bases). CDR3 loop: CASSLGLGLPHF. CDR3 DNA sequence: TGTGCCAGCAGCTTAGGGTTGGGACTTCCCCACTTC. Complete variable domain (other parts from reference TRBV7-3 and TRBJ2-5): GAGVSQTPSNKVTEKGKYVELRCDPISGHTALYWYRQSLGQGPEFLIYFQGTGAADDSGLPNDRFFAVRPEGSVSTLKIQRTERGDSAVYLCASSLGLGLPHFGPGTRLLVL.